Below are 18 T cell receptor beta chains sequenced from a single sample in a study of graft-versus-host responses after intestinal transplantation. Each mixed lymphocyte reaction held around 200,000 CFSE-labeled responders and around 200,000 irradiated violet-dye-labeled stimulators. Profiling relied on immunoSEQ multiplex PCR, and the TCRdb table lists in-frame clones only, not all of them. The data show roughly 9,700 clones, under 40% seen once. The sequencing here drew on alloreactive CD8+ T cells from a mixed lymphocyte reaction culture, taken before intestinal transplant. Subset in this sample: CFSE-low proliferating T cells sorted from roughly 6-day pre-transplant mixed lymphocyte reaction (GvH or HvG direction). Receptor source: a human patient who received an intestinal transplant.

This chain links TRBV18 with TRBJ1-2; the D is unclear. Trimming removed 1 base at V and 4 bases at J, with 7 bases between. The germline gives CDR1 KGHSH, CDR2 LQKENI. This CDR3 comprises 13 residues. CDR3 sequence (DNA): TGTGCCAGCTCACCACGGCCAGGCTATGGCTACACCTTC. Encoded protein: CASSPRPGYGYTF.

This chain connects TRBV6-1 to TRBJ1-1; D call uncertain. Germline loops: CDR1 MNHNS, CDR2 SASEGT. The V gene lost 5 bases and the J gene lost 1 base, with 11 bases spanning the gap. This CDR3 region has 14 residues. The CDR3: CASSWSTPNTEAFF. In DNA form, the CDR3 reads TGTGCCAGCAGTTGGTCCACACCGAACACTGAAGCTTTCTTT.

This clone was counted a few times. The V and J genes are TRBV4-1 and TRBJ2-2; 10 nucleotides match TRBD1. The CDR3 length is 15 residues. Germline CDR1 and CDR2: MGHRA and YSYEKL. The J segment lost 7 bases and the V segment lost 4 bases, leaving 6 bases of the junction unmatched. The CDR3 protein is CASSPDGTGDGELFF. The CDR3 nucleotides read TGCGCCAGCAGCCCCGATGGGACAGGGGACGGGGAGCTGTTTTTT.

By its share, this clone is medium-sized (0.01 to 0.1%). J is TRBJ2-1 and V is TRBV4-1; D is possibly TRBD1 (6 bases). Germline lookup yields CDR1 MGHRA and CDR2 YSYEKL. The ends were cut back, 3 bases at V and 8 bases at J, with 14 bases in the middle. This CDR3 is 14 amino acids long. DNA of the CDR3: TGCGCCAGCAGCCAGCACCCTCAGGGGCATGAGCAGTTCTTC. Residues: CASSQHPQGHEQFF.

The chain carries TRBV4-1 and TRBJ2-7, with D possibly TRBD2 on 5 matching bases. Trimming took 3 bases from V and 2 from J, leaving 14 bases between them. CDR1 and CDR2 from the germline V gene are MGHRA and YSYEKL. The CDR3 length is 15 residues. CDR3 region: CASSQTDSVAYEQYF. CDR3 coding DNA: TGCGCCAGCAGCCAGACGGACTCGGTCGCCTACGAGCAGTACTTC.

This chain uses TRBV4-1 with TRBJ1-2; no reliable D call. CDR1 is MGHRA and CDR2 is YSYEKL in the germline V gene. The V and J ends lost 6 bases and 5 bases respectively, with 31 bases between them. This CDR3 is built from 19 residues. The CDR3 sequence is CASSPPWLRHPWQRYGYTF. In DNA form, the CDR3 reads TGCGCCAGCAGTCCACCCTGGTTGAGACACCCCTGGCAGCGGTATGGCTACACCTTC.

This clone was detected a few times. The V call is TRBV19, the J call TRBJ1-1; possibly TRBD1 for D (5 bases). Germline assignment: CDR1 LNHDA and CDR2 SQIVND (reference sequence). The CDR3 has 12 amino acids. With 7 bases removed from V and 3 bases from J, the gap between germline ends came to 9 bases. The CDR3 is CASKRGYTEAFF. For the CDR3, the DNA is TGTGCCAGTAAACGGGGGTACACTGAAGCTTTCTTT.

This sequence joins TRBV15 and TRBJ2-7; no reliable D call. Germline loops: CDR1 LNHNV, CDR2 YYDKDF (reference sequence). The germline V and J ends were trimmed by 0 bases and 3 bases, with 9 bases remaining between them. The CDR3 has 14 residues. The CDR3, as DNA: TGTGCCACCAGCAGAGATTCCCCGTACTACGAGCAGTACTTC. Translated: CATSRDSPYYEQYF.

The chain employs TRBV27 and TRBJ2-7, with a possible D match to TRBD1 (6 bases). Germline CDR1 and CDR2: MNHEY and SMNVEV (reference sequence). The CDR3 loop spans 15 amino acids. V lost 5 bases and J 0 bases, leaving 14 bases between the germline ends. CDR3 bases: TGTGCCAGCAGTACAATGCAGGGGAGCTCCTACGAGCAGTACTTC. Its translation: CASSTMQGSSYEQYF.

This clone is categorized as medium-sized. This chain joins TRBV7-9 and TRBJ2-7, with TRBD1 identical over 8 bases. V lost 5 bases, J lost 4 bases, and 4 bases stayed unmatched. The length of the CDR3 is 13 residues. In germline, CDR1 is SEHNR, CDR2 FQNEAQ (reference sequence). The CDR3 is CASSDRDRYEQYF. Written as DNA, the CDR3 is TGTGCCAGCAGCGACCGGGACAGGTACGAGCAGTACTTC.

This clone rates as medium-sized. CDR3 coding DNA: TGTGCCAGCAGTGACTACCTAAGCTCCTATAATTCACCCCTCCACTTT. This sequence encodes CASSDYLSSYNSPLHF. The rearrangement uses TRBV6-1 and TRBJ1-6; no clear D gene. Germline V gene sequence: CDR1 MNHNS, CDR2 SASEGT. V dropped 3 bases and J dropped 0 bases, with 9 bases sitting between them. The CDR3 runs to 16 residues.

The chain has TRBV5-4 and TRBJ2-5; D is unclear. V was trimmed by 3 bases and J by 0 bases, leaving 15 bases between them. This CDR3 region has 16 residues. Germline CDR1 and CDR2: SGHNT and YYREEE (reference sequence). This CDR3 is CASSSGVRKYQETQYF. CDR3 nucleotides: TGTGCCAGCAGCTCCGGAGTTAGGAAGTACCAAGAGACCCAGTACTTC. Full variable domain (remainder filled in from reference TRBV5-4 and TRBJ2-5): ETGVTQSPTHLIKTRGQQVTLRCSSQSGHNTVSWYQQALGQGPQFIFQYYREEENGRGNFPPRFSGLQFPNYSSELNVNALELDDSALYLCASSSGVRKYQETQYFGPGTRLLVL.

CDR3 region: CASSGLKAGTRQETQYF. CDR3 DNA: TGTGCCAGCAGCGGCTTAAAAGCCGGGACACGACAAGAGACCCAGTACTTC. The genes are TRBV7-8 and TRBJ2-5, with D possibly TRBD1 on 6 matching bases. V was cut by 5 bases and J by 2 bases, with 21 bases left in between. The germline gives CDR1 SGHVS, CDR2 FQNEAQ. This CDR3 contains 17 residues.

The chain has TRBV6-1 and TRBJ2-7, with TRBD2 matching over 8 bases. This CDR3 is built from 17 residues. Losses at the gene ends were 2 bases for V and 1 base for J; bases not matched to a gene: 10. CDR1 MNHNS and CDR2 SASEGT come from the germline V gene. The CDR3 sequence: CASSEYLRSGESYEQYF. Written as DNA, the CDR3 is TGTGCCAGCAGTGAATATCTACGTAGCGGGGAATCCTACGAGCAGTACTTC.

This clone was detected only a few times. The chain employs TRBV27 and TRBJ2-3; a possible D gene is TRBD2 (6 bases). V was cut by 7 bases and J by 6 bases, with 17 bases left in between. Germline V gene sequence: CDR1 MNHEY, CDR2 SMNVEV (reference sequence). This CDR3 is built from 14 residues. CDR3 sequence (DNA): TGTGCCAGCAAAGTCCGGAGGGCCAGGGATACGCAGTATTTT. The encoded protein is CASKVRRARDTQYF.

The chain carries TRBV7-9 and TRBJ2-1, with 10 bases fitting TRBD2. The CDR3 sequence is 16 residues long. With V trimmed by 2 bases and J by 4 bases, 5 bases remained unmatched. The germline CDR1 and CDR2 sequences are SEHNR and FQNEAQ (reference sequence). This CDR3 is CASSLPGTSAYNEQFF. CDR3 nucleotides: TGTGCCAGCAGCTTACCCGGGACTAGCGCGTACAATGAGCAGTTCTTC. Looking up the rest from reference TRBV7-9 and TRBJ2-1 gives the full variable domain: DTGVSQNPRHKITKRGQNVTFRCDPISEHNRLYWYRQTLGQGPEFLTYFQNEAQLEKSRLLSDRFSAERPKGSFSTLEIQRTEQGDSAMYLCASSLPGTSAYNEQFFGPGTRLTVL.

The chain employs TRBV20-1 and TRBJ1-1; D is uncertain. Germline V CDR1 and CDR2: DFQATT, SNEGSKA (reference sequence). This CDR3 comprises 10 residues. Trimming pared 7 bases from V and 11 bases from J, leaving 14 bases between. The CDR3 DNA is TGCAGTGTCCCCAGGCGGGCGGCTTTCTTT. It codes for CSVPRRAAFF.

The chain links TRBV27 to TRBJ2-1; 7 nucleotides align to TRBD2. Germline V gene lookup returns CDR1 MNHEY and CDR2 SMNVEV (reference sequence). This CDR3 is built from 14 residues. Unmatched junction bases numbered 2, after V lost 3 bases and J lost 3 bases. The CDR3 sequence: CASSFWGGYNEQFF. In DNA, the CDR3 is TGTGCCAGCAGTTTTTGGGGGGGCTACAATGAGCAGTTCTTC.